The T cell receptor (beta chain) described here comes from a study of Graves' ophthalmopathy and Graves' hyperthyroidism. The diagnosis combined clinical symptoms, thyroxine, TRAb, thyroid ultrasound and orbital computed tomography scans. Study-wide findings and caveats: Stable hyperthyroidism and ophthalmopathy were told apart by a 13-signature model, which achieved 87.88% sensitivity and over 65% specificity. This model predicted ophthalmopathy progression (sensitivity around 70%, specificity about 72%). Most expanded clonotypes in thyroid above 0.001 frequency also showed up in blood.

Germline trimming cut 6 bases from V and 4 bases from J; bases unmatched to any gene: 9. Germline CDR1 reads SEHNR; CDR2 reads FQNEAQ (reference sequence). The CDR3 length is 15 residues. This clonotype turned up a few times. Its specificity is not known. Transcripts of RNA were the source for amplifying TCR beta CDR3 regions. HTBI-primed RT-PCR formed the first round, and a multiplex PCR formed the second. TCRdb processed the multiplex PCR reads anew with MiXCR; each CDR3 protein has one entry. The sample gives about 700,000 distinct CDR3 sequences, around 40% of which show up once; around 40% is in the top ten.

This receptor was identified in an adult man with Graves' ophthalmopathy. The sample consisted of peripheral blood. V is TRBV7-9 and J is TRBJ2-7, with 10 bases identical to TRBD1. The CDR3: CASSLWGDRGYEQYF. The CDR3 DNA is TGTGCCAGCAGTTTATGGGGGGACAGGGGTTACGAGCAGTACTTC.